This T cell receptor (beta chain) was obtained from a study of cytomegalovirus exposure and HLA in healthy donors. The study's findings and limits: For cytomegalovirus status, the classifier reportedly gave diagnoses with high specificity and sensitivity. Within the 120 or so validation repertoires, first-cohort TCR clusters tended to co-occur, according to a later analysis. Overall, around 150 TCR beta chains were annotated as cytomegalovirus-associated.

CDR1 is SQVTM, CDR2 ANQGSEA, per germline. V lost 1 base, J lost 4 bases, and 16 bases lay in between. The CDR3 is made up of 15 amino acids. The donors belonged to the roughly 130-subject validation cohort, separate from the roughly 700-subject first cohort. The repertoire was sequenced with immunoSEQ multiplex PCR; TCRdb's copy has only in-frame clones and lacks some. The sample has over 150,000 clones, over 85% seen once. In regard to this clone: Its antigen is unknown.

This TCR came from a man aged 18 to 29 in good health and CMV-seropositive. The sequenced sample was PBMCs. The chain uses TRBV29-1 and TRBJ1-2; D gene uncertain. The CDR3 DNA reads TGCAGCGTTGAAGGCGACATCTCTCTCCCCTATGGCTACACCTTC. Translation: CSVEGDISLPYGYTF.